The 14 T cell receptor beta chains listed next were all sequenced from one sample in a study of beta chain features in type 1 diabetes. Expressed TCRB transcripts got sequenced, as all isolated RNA was reverse transcribed. Sequenced by immunoSEQ multiplex PCR; TCRdb stores in-frame clones only, minus some. The sample lists a few hundred thousand clones, around an eighth seen once, with about 0.016% in the top ten. No antigen has been assigned to these receptors. General study results and limits: Within each of all four CD4+ subsets, Type 1 diabetes patients had TCRB CDR3s that were moderately but significantly shorter.

Input material: naive CD4+ T cells from blood. The receptors derive from a woman between 18 and 29 years old with type 1 diabetes.

This clone was counted a few times. The rearrangement joins TRBV18 to TRBJ2-5; TRBD2 agrees at 10 bases. The length of the CDR3 is 16 residues. V dropped 0 bases and J dropped 2; count of bases not matched to a gene: 3. Germline-derived CDR1 and CDR2 are KGHSH and LQKENI. The CDR3 DNA reads TGTGCCAGCTCACCACCGGCAGCGGGAGGGCAAGAGACCCAGTACTTC. Translated: CASSPPAAGGQETQYF.

The V gene is TRBV7-2, the J gene TRBJ2-3; a weak D match, TRBD1 (6 bases). The length of the CDR3 is 15 residues. Germline CDR1 SGHTA, CDR2 FQGNSA. V was trimmed by 2 bases and J by 0 bases, leaving 9 bases between them. CDR3 amino acids: CASSLPGQSTDTQYF. The CDR3 bases are TGTGCCAGCAGCTTACCGGGACAAAGCACAGATACGCAGTATTTT.

The genes are TRBV7-9 and TRBJ2-1, with D perhaps TRBD2 (5 bases). The CDR3 covers 16 residues. The V end was cut by 2 bases, the J end by 3 bases, with 14 bases between. The germline gives CDR1 SEHNR, CDR2 FQNEAQ (reference sequence). The CDR3 sequence is CASSLYVGEVYNEQFF. Here the CDR3 DNA reads TGTGCCAGCAGCTTATATGTGGGAGAAGTCTACAATGAGCAGTTCTTC.

The rearrangement links TRBV28 to TRBJ1-5, with TRBD1 identical over 9 bases. Germline CDR1 and CDR2: MDHEN and SYDVKM. Trimming removed 5 bases from V and 7 bases from J; junction bases left unmatched: 12. This CDR3 region has 16 residues. CDR3 loop: CASSLMGTGRGQPQHF. In DNA, the CDR3 is TGTGCCAGCAGTCTAATGGGGACAGGGAGAGGACAGCCCCAGCATTTT.

This clone has more than one count but fewer than ten. The CDR3 region is CASSYGPRDSNQPQHF. Here the CDR3 DNA reads TGCGCCAGCAGCTACGGCCCCAGGGATAGCAATCAGCCCCAGCATTTT. The chain couples TRBV5-1 to TRBJ1-5, with a possible D match to TRBD1 (5 bases). This CDR3 has 16 amino acids. The V end was cut by 3 bases, the J end by 0 bases, with 13 bases between. Germline-derived CDR1 and CDR2 are SGHRS and YFSETQ.

The V gene is TRBV19, the J gene TRBJ2-2, with D maybe TRBD1 (7 bases). The V end was cut by 3 bases, the J end by 0 bases, with 11 bases between. The CDR3 has 16 amino acids. In germline, CDR1 is LNHDA, CDR2 SQIVND (reference sequence). This chain's CDR3 is CASSMDRTTNTGELFF. For the CDR3, the DNA is TGTGCCAGTAGTATGGACAGGACTACGAACACCGGGGAGCTGTTTTTT.

This chain uses TRBV7-9 with TRBJ2-5; D remains unclear. The germline V gene has CDR1 SEHNR and CDR2 FQNEAQ (reference sequence). The CDR3 consists of 14 residues. Trimming cost V 6 bases and J 2 bases, with 13 bases left between them. The CDR3 DNA reads as TGTGCCAGCAGTCTATTCGAGGCGCAAGAGACCCAGTACTTC. It codes for CASSLFEAQETQYF.

The rearrangement links TRBV11-2 to TRBJ2-2; no reliable D call. Germline values: CDR1 SGHAT, CDR2 FQNNGV. The CDR3 loop spans 13 amino acids. The V end was cut by 3 bases, the J end by 6 bases, with 8 bases between. The CDR3 DNA reads TGTGCCAGCAGCTTCAGGCTGTCCGGGGAGCTGTTTTTT. This codes for CASSFRLSGELFF.

V and J are TRBV2 and TRBJ2-3, with TRBD2 matching over 11 bases. V shed 5 bases, J shed 1 base, and the junction held 2 bases outside the gene matches. CDR1 is SNHLY and CDR2 is FYNNEI in the germline V gene. This CDR3 has 15 amino acids. CDR3 sequence (DNA): TGTGCCAGCAGTAGGACTAGCGGGCGCACAGATACGCAGTATTTT. The encoded protein is CASSRTSGRTDTQYF. Filled out from reference TRBV2 and TRBJ2-3, the complete variable domain reads EPEVTQTPSHQVTQMGQEVILRCVPISNHLYFYWYRQILGQKVEFLVSFYNNEISEKSEIFDDQFSVERPDGSNFTLKIRSTKLEDSAMYFCASSRTSGRTDTQYFGPGTRLTVL.

In its sample, this clone was seen a few times. The rearrangement uses TRBV30 and TRBJ2-1, with 9 bases matching TRBD2. The germline gives CDR1 GTSNPN, CDR2 SVGIG (reference sequence). V shed 1 base, J shed 6 bases, and the junction held 4 bases outside the gene matches. The CDR3 totals 14 residues. This chain's CDR3 is CAWSDGSGSNEQFF. As DNA, the CDR3 is TGTGCCTGGAGTGATGGTAGCGGGAGCAATGAGCAGTTCTTC.

The chain recombines TRBV5-4 with TRBJ2-5, with 8 bases matching TRBD1. V shed 4 bases, J shed 0 bases, and the junction held 8 bases outside the gene matches. CDR1 is SGHNT and CDR2 is YYREEE in the germline V gene (reference sequence). This CDR3 has 16 residues. The CDR3 coding sequence is TGTGCCAGCAGCCGCGGGACAGGTCGCTACCAAGAGACCCAGTACTTC. Protein sequence: CASSRGTGRYQETQYF.

This clone was seen a single time. This sequence joins TRBV5-1 and TRBJ1-4; tentatively, D is TRBD1 (5 bases). CDR3 length: 17 residues. The V gene lost 2 bases and the J gene lost 0 bases, with 14 bases spanning the gap. Germline lookup yields CDR1 SGHRS and CDR2 YFSETQ. The CDR3, as DNA: TGCGCCAGCAGCTTTAGGGCGGACATTGCAACTAATGAAAAACTGTTTTTT. Translation gives CASSFRADIATNEKLFF. Full variable domain (remainder filled in from reference TRBV5-1 and TRBJ1-4): KAGVTQTPRYLIKTRGQQVTLSCSPISGHRSVSWYQQTPGQGLQFLFEYFSETQRNKGNFPGRFSGRQFSNSRSEMNVSTLELGDSALYLCASSFRADIATNEKLFFGSGTQLSVL.

This clone was found a few times. The chain recombines TRBV10-3 with TRBJ2-7; 8 positions match TRBD1. The ends lost 2 bases at V and 3 bases at J; junction bases unmatched: 15. This CDR3 has 18 amino acids. Germline lookup yields CDR1 ENHRY and CDR2 SYGVKD. The CDR3 loop is CAISEAPSWDRPDYEQYF. CDR3 nucleotide sequence: TGTGCCATCAGTGAGGCCCCCTCCTGGGACAGGCCGGACTACGAGCAGTACTTC.

This chain uses TRBV7-2 with TRBJ2-7; perhaps TRBD1 as D (7 bases). CDR1 and CDR2 (germline): SGHTA, FQGNSA. The CDR3 covers 15 residues. The V and J ends lost 5 bases and 9 bases respectively, with 23 bases between them. The CDR3 nucleotides read TGTGCCAGCAGCCCCAGGGGGGAGGCTTGGTTCGGGCAGTACGTC. It encodes CASSPRGEAWFGQYV.